The sequence of this TCR beta chain was determined in a study of graft-versus-host responses after intestinal transplantation. Study context: Each recipient received a multivisceral, liver-intestinal, or isolated intestinal graft.

About this clone itself: Its antigen is unidentified.

The protocol was immunoSEQ multiplex PCR, while the TCRdb copy is restricted to in-frame clones and leaves out a portion. This sample yields some 8,200 clones, of which 95% to 98% are seen a single time; about 0.25% belongs to the top ten. Study findings and constraints: Recipient marrow contained GvH clones, some of which appeared first in ileum or blood.

With 3 bases clipped from V and 6 bases from J, the junction kept 6 bases outside the gene matches. The CDR3 has 14 residues. The germline CDR1 and CDR2 sequences are SGHRS and YFSETQ. The rearrangement uses TRBV5-1 and TRBJ2-3, with 8 bases lining up with TRBD1. The sequence was collected from a human patient who received an intestinal transplant, so some T cells may come from the graft donor. The source was PBMCs, collected 23 days after intestinal transplant. As DNA, the CDR3 is TGCGCCAGCAGCTATGGGACAGGAGGGGATACGCAGTATTTT. Its protein product is CASSYGTGGDTQYF.